These T cell receptor beta chains were read from a single sample in a study of cytomegalovirus exposure and HLA in healthy donors. Generated by immunoSEQ multiplex PCR, the TCRdb table keeps only in-frame clones and is missing some. This sample carries nearly 200,000 clones, about three quarters of them seen once, and the ten largest clones take 2.1%. The material sequenced was PBMCs. These receptors were obtained from a woman aged 30 to 39 in good health and CMV-seropositive. Each CDR3 is given with its conserved first and last residue. Each record gives: J gene, V gene, D gene, clone size, CDR3 DNA, CDR3 protein. A D gene is named only where the DNA matches it firmly. The size entry is marked missing in some rows and otherwise reads once, few, many or a size class.

TRBJ1-1 | TRBV9 | . | . | TGTGCCAGCAGCCCCCTTCGGGGGGGCGACACTGAAGCTTTCTTT | CASSPLRGGDTEAFF
TRBJ2-5 | TRBV5-1 | TRBD2 | . | TGCGCCAGCAGCCCCTTACTAGCGGGGGGCCAAGAGACCCAGTACTTC | CASSPLLAGGQETQYF
TRBJ1-3 | TRBV6-1 | TRBD1 | . | TGTGCCAGCACCAGGACAGGAGCTGGAAACACCATATATTTT | CASTRTGAGNTIYF
TRBJ1-4 | TRBV2 | TRBD1 | . | TGTGCCAGCAGGGGACAGGTTATAAATGAAAAACTGTTTTTT | CASRGQVINEKLFF
TRBJ2-4 | TRBV30 | TRBD2 | . | TGTGCCTGGAGTGTATCGACTAGCCGGATAATAGCCAAAAACATTCAGTACTTC | CAWSVSTSRIIAKNIQYF
TRBJ1-5 | TRBV19 | . | few | TGTGCCAGTCTCCGAGGACCGGACAGACCGAATCAGCCCCAGCATTTT | CASLRGPDRPNQPQHF
TRBJ1-1 | TRBV28 | . | . | TGTGCCAGCAGTTTTGCGTACGGGGACACTGAAGCTTTCTTT | CASSFAYGDTEAFF
TRBJ2-5 | TRBV9 | TRBD2 | once | TGTGCCAGCAGCGCCCCCATAACAGGGACCATAGCGGGAGGGCTTGAGACCCAGTACTTC | CASSAPITGTIAGGLETQYF
TRBJ2-7 | TRBV7-9 | TRBD1 | . | TGTGCCAGCAGCTTACAGAGACAGGGTATCTACGAGCAGTACTTC | CASSLQRQGIYEQYF
TRBJ1-1 | TRBV28 | . | . | TGTGCCAGCAGTCTGAGGACTCCGAAAGCTTTCTTT | CASSLRTPKAFF
TRBJ2-7 | TRBV7-2 | TRBD2 | once | TGTGCCAGCAGCTTAGGCCGGGGGGCCTACGAGCAGTACTTC | CASSLGRGAYEQYF
TRBJ1-1 | TRBV5-1 | TRBD1 | . | TGCGCCAGCAGCAGGGGACAGTTGAACACTGAAGCTTTCTTT | CASSRGQLNTEAFF
TRBJ1-5 | TRBV29-1 | TRBD1 | . | TGCAGCGTGGCCGTCGAGACAGGGTTCGATCAGCCCCAGCATTTT | CSVAVETGFDQPQHF
TRBJ1-2 | TRBV19 | TRBD1 | . | TGTGCCAGTACCGGACAGGCCGTCATAGGTGGCTACACCTTC | CASTGQAVIGGYTF
TRBJ1-3 | TRBV19 | TRBD1 | . | TGTGCCAGTAGTAACCCCGTCGGACAGGACCGAGGAAACACCATATATTTT | CASSNPVGQDRGNTIYF
TRBJ2-3 | TRBV19 | TRBD1 | . | TGTGCCAGTAGTATAAGGCGAACAGGGGTGAGAACAGATACGCAGTATTTT | CASSIRRTGVRTDTQYF
TRBJ1-1 | TRBV28 | . | . | TGTGCCAGCAGTTTAATAGGGAGGGGAGGGGGCACTGAAGCTTTCTTT | CASSLIGRGGGTEAFF
TRBJ2-5 | TRBV7-6 | TRBD1 | . | TGTGCCAGCAGCTTAGCGCTTCGGACAGGGAGTGAGACCCAGTACTTC | CASSLALRTGSETQYF
TRBJ1-2 | TRBV27 | . | . | TGTGCCAGCAGTTTGGGGAGACAGGCCTCTCGCAGCACCTTC | CASSLGRQASRSTF
TRBJ2-2 | TRBV7-2 | . | . | TGTGCCAGCAGCTTTAGTGGAGGCCAGCTCGGGGAGCTGTTTTTT | CASSFSGGQLGELFF
TRBJ1-5 | TRBV27 | TRBD1 | . | TGTGCCAGCAGTTTTAACCCCCTCCGTCCGGGACAGCGGAGGAATGGCAATCAGCCCCAGCATTTT | CASSFNPLRPGQRRNGNQPQHF
TRBJ2-1 | TRBV27 | . | once | TGTGCCAGCAGGGCCTGGGGCAGGCCCTACAATGAGCAGTTCTTC | CASRAWGRPYNEQFF
TRBJ1-4 | TRBV5-6 | . | . | TGTGCCAGCAGCTGGACAGCTAATGAAAAACTGTTTTTT | CASSWTANEKLFF
TRBJ2-3 | TRBV27 | TRBD2 | few | TGTGCCAGCAGTTTACGGGGGGGTTGGGATACGCAGTATTTT | CASSLRGGWDTQYF
TRBJ1-1 | TRBV7-2 | . | . | TGTGCCAGCAGCTTCGGTCGGAACACTGAAGCTTTCTTT | CASSFGRNTEAFF
TRBJ2-1 | TRBV30 | TRBD2 | . | TGTGCCTGGAGTGGGGACCAGGGTAGACTAGCGGGGTCCTACAATGAGCAGTTCTTC | CAWSGDQGRLAGSYNEQFF
TRBJ2-5 | TRBV5-4 | TRBD1 | . | TGTGCCAGCAGCGGGACAGGGAACCAAGAGACCCAGTACTTC | CASSGTGNQETQYF
TRBJ1-3 | TRBV4-1 | . | . | TGCGCCAGCAGCCAGCGTACAGGGCTCGGAAACACCATATATTTT | CASSQRTGLGNTIYF